The clone carrying this T cell receptor beta chain was counted a single time. What it recognizes is unknown. TCRdb re-called the RT-PCR reads with MiXCR, one entry per CDR3 protein. This sample has about 540,000 distinct CDR3 sequences, with 12% to 15% found just once. Trimming stripped 8 bases from V and 2 bases from J, with 13 bases between. Germline V gives CDR1 LNHDA, CDR2 SQIVND (reference sequence). The CDR3 covers 13 residues. The data derive from a study of response to subunit inactivated influenza vaccine. Study-level findings and limits: Authors proposed each seasonal influenza vaccination draws in few new T cells.

The chain recombines TRBV19 with TRBJ2-7; no definite D call. This receptor was identified in a man aged 45-65 years who received an inactivated influenza vaccine. The source material was PBMCs from blood, sampled 11 to 12 days after vaccination. CDR3 protein: CASAPLGTYEQYF. The CDR3 bases are TGTGCCAGTGCCCCCTTAGGAACCTACGAGCAGTACTTC. The full variable domain, rest sourced from reference TRBV19 and TRBJ2-7, is DGGITQSPKYLFRKEGQNVTLSCEQNLNHDAMYWYRQDPGQGLRLIYYSQIVNDFQKGDIAEGYSVSREKKESFPLTVTSAQKNPTAFYLCASAPLGTYEQYFGPGTRLTVT.